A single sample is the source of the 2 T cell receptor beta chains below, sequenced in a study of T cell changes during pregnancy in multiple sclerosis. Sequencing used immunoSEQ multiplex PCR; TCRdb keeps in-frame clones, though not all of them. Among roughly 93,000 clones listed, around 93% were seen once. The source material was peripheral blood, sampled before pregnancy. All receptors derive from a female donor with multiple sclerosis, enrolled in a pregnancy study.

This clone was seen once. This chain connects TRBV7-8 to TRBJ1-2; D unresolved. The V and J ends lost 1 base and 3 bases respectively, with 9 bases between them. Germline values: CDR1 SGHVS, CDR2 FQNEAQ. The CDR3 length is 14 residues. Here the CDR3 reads CASSLGHRYYGYTF. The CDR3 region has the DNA TGTGCCAGCAGCTTAGGTCACAGATACTATGGCTACACCTTC.

The CDR3 DNA is TGTGCCAGCAGCGTAGGGAATAGCGGGGGGGCGGAGACCCAGTACTTC. Translating gives CASSVGNSGGAETQYF. The rearrangement uses TRBV9 and TRBJ2-5, with 11 bases matching TRBD2. Germline values: CDR1 SGDLS, CDR2 YYNGEE. The CDR3 loop spans 16 amino acids. Losses at the gene ends were 0 bases for V and 5 bases for J; bases not matched to a gene: 6.